The clone carrying this TCR beta chain was detected a few times. The source of the sample is a study of T cells after yellow fever vaccination. TCRdb redid the calling of the 5' RACE reads with MiXCR, one entry per CDR3 protein. The data contain 300,000 to 400,000 distinct CDR3 sequences, around an eighth of them singletons. From germline, CDR1 is LGHNA and CDR2 YSLEER. J gave up 0 bases and V 4 bases, and 9 bases lay outside the gene matches. The CDR3 has 17 residues. The specimen was CD4+ T cells sorted from PBMCs, collected 15 days after the yellow fever booster vaccination. The receptor comes from a man aged 18 to 30 who received the YFV17D yellow fever vaccine. The rearrangement links TRBV4-3 to TRBJ1-3, with TRBD1 matching 7 bases. Here the CDR3 reads CASSPTTGQYSGNTIYF. The DNA for the CDR3 is TGCGCCAGCAGCCCGACGACAGGGCAGTACTCTGGAAACACCATATATTTT.